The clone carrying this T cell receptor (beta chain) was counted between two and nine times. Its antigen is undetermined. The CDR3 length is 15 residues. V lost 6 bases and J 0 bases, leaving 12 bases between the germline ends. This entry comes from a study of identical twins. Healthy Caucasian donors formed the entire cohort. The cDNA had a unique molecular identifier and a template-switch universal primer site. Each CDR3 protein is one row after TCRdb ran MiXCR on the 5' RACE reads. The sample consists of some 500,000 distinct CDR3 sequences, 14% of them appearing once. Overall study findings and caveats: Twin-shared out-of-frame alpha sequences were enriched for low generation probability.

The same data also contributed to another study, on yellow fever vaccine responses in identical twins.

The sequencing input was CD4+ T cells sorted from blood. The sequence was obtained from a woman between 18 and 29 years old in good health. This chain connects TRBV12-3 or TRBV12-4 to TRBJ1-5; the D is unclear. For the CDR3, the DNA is TGTGCCAGCAGCCAACGGACGAATAGCAATCAGCCCCAGCATTTT. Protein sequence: CASSQRTNSNQPQHF.